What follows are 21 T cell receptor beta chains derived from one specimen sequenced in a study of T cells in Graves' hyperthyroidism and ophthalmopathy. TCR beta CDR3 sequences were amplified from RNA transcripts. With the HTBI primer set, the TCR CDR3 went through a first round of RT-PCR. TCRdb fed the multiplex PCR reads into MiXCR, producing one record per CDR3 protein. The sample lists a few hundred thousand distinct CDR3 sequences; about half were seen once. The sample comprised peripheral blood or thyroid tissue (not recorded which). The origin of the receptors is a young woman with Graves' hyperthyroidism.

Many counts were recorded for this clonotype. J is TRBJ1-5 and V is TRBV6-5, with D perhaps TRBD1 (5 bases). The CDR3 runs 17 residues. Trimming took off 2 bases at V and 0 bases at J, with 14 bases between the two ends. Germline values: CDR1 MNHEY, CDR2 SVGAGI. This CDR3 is CASSYRDRVYSNQPQHF. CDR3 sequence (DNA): TGTGCCAGCAGTTACAGGGACCGAGTATATAGCAATCAGCCCCAGCATTTT.

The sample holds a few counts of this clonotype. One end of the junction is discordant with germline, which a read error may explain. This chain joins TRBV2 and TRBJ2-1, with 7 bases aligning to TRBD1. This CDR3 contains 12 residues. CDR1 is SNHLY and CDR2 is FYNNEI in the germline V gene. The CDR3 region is CASSVTRTGSLF. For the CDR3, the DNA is TGTGCCAGCAGCGTTACTCGGACAGGTTCCCTCTTC.

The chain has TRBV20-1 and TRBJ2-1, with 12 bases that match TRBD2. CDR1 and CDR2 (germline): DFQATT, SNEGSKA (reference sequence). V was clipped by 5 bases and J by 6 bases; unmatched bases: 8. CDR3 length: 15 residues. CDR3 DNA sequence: TGCAGTGCTGCCCGACTAGCGGGAGTCGGCAATGAGCAGTTCTTC. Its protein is CSAARLAGVGNEQFF.

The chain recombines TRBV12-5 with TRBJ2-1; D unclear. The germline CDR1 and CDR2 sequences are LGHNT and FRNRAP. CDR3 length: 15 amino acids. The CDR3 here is CASSLGLTSYNEQFF. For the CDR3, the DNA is TGTGCCAGCAGCTTAGGCCTAACCTCCTACAATGAGCAGTTCTTC.

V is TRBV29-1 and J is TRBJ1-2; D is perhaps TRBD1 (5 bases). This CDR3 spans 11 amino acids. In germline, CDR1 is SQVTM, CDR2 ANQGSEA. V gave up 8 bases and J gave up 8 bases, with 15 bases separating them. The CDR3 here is CSQWGVDGYTF. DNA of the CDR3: TGCAGCCAATGGGGGGTAGACGGCTACACCTTC.

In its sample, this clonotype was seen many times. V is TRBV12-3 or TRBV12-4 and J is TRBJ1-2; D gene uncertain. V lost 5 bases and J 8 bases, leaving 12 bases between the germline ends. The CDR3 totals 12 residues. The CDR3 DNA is TGTGCCAGCAGTCCGTCGGGGAGGGGCTACACCTTC. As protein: CASSPSGRGYTF.

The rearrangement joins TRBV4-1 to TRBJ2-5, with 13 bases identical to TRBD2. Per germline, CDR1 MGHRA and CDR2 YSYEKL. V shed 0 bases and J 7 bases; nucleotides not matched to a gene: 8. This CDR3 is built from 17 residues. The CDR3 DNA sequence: TGCGCCAGCAGCCAAGATGGACTAGCGGGAGCCAAGAGGACCCAGTACTTC. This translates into CASSQDGLAGAKRTQYF.

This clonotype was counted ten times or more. The CDR3 loop reads CASSRSHTTEQYF. DNA for the CDR3: TGTGCCAGCAGTCGTTCCCACACTACGGAGCAGTACTTC. The chain recombines TRBV7-9 with TRBJ2-7; D remains unclear. The CDR3 runs 13 residues. Trimming shortened V by 6 bases and J by 7 bases, and 16 bases separated the two germline ends. Germline CDR1 is SEHNR and CDR2 is FQNEAQ (reference sequence). Variable domain in full (rest from reference TRBV7-9 and TRBJ2-7): DTGVSQNPRHKITKRGQNVTFRCDPISEHNRLYWYRQTLGQGPEFLTYFQNEAQLEKSRLLSDRFSAERPKGSFSTLEIQRTEQGDSAMYLCASSRSHTTEQYFGPGTRLTVT.

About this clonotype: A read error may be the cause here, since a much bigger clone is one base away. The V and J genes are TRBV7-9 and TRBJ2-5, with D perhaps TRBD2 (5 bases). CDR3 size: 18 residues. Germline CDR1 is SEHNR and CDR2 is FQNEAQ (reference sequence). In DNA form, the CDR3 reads TGCGCCAGCAGCCAAAATGGGAGAGCTTACGGGCCCAAAGAGACCCAGTACTTC. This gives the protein CASSQNGRAYGPKETQYF.

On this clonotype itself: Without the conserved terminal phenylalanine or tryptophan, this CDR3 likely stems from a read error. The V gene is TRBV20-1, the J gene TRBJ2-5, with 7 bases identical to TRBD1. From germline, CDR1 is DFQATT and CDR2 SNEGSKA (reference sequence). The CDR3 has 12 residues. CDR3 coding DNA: TGCATCATGCGACAGGGTCAAGAGACCCAGTACTTA. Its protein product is CIMRQGQETQYL.

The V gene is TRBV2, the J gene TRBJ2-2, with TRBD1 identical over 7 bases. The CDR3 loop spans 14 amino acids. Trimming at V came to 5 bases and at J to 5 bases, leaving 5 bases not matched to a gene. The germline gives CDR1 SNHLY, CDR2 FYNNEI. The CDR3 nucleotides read TGTGCCAGCAGTTTGCAGGGGGTTACCGGGGAGCTGTTTTTT. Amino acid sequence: CASSLQGVTGELFF.

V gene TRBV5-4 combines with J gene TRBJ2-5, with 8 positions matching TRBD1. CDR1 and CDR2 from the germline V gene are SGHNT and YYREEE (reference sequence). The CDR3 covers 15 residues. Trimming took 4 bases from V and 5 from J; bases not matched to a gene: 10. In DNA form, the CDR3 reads TGTGCCAGCAGCCCCCAGGGGGCCCGTGGGGAGACCCAGTACTTC. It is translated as CASSPQGARGETQYF.

CDR3 DNA sequence: TGTGCCTCGCCTCAAGCTAGCGGGAACTACGAGCAGTACTTC. Translation: CASPQASGNYEQYF. The V and J genes are TRBV16 and TRBJ2-7, with 9 positions matching TRBD2. The CDR3 sequence is 14 residues long. V dropped 11 bases and J dropped 3; count of bases not matched to a gene: 11. CDR1 and CDR2 from the germline V gene are KGHSY and FQNENV.

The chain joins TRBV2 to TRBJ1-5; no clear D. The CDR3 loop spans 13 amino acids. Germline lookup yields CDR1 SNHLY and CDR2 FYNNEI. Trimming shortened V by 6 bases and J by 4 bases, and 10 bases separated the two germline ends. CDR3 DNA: TGTGCCAGCAGCCGACTTGGGAATCAGCCCCAGCATTTT. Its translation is CASSRLGNQPQHF.

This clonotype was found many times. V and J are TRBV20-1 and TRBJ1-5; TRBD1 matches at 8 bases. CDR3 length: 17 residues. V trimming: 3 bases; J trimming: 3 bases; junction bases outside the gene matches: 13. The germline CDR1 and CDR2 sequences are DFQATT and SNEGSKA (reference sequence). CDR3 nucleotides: TGCAGTGCTAGCGGGACAGGTAGCGGGGGGGCCAATCAGCCCCAGCATTTT. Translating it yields CSASGTGSGGANQPQHF.

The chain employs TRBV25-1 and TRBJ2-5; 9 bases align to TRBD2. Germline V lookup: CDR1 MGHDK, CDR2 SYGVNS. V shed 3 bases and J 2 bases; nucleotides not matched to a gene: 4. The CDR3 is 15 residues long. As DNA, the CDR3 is TGTGCCAGCAGTGACCTGACTAGCGGTCAAGAGACCCAGTACTTC. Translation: CASSDLTSGQETQYF.

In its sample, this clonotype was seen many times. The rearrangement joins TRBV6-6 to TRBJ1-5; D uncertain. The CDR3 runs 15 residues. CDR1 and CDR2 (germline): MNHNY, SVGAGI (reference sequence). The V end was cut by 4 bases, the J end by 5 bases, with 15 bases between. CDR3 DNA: TGTGCCAGCAGTTCGCCGGGCCGAGGGCATCAGCCCCAGCATTTT. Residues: CASSSPGRGHQPQHF.

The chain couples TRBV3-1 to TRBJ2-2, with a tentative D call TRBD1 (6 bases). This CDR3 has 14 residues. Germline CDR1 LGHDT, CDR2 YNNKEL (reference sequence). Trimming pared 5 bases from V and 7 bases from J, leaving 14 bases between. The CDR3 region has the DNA TGTGCCAGCAGCACAGGGAGAGGGCACGGGGAGCTGTTTTTT. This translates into CASSTGRGHGELFF.

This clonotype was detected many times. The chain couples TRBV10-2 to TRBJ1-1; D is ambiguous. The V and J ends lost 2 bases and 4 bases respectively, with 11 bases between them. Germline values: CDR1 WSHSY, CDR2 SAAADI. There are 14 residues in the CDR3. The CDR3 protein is CASSEGGQSTEAFF. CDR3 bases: TGCGCCAGCAGTGAGGGCGGCCAGAGCACTGAAGCTTTCTTT.

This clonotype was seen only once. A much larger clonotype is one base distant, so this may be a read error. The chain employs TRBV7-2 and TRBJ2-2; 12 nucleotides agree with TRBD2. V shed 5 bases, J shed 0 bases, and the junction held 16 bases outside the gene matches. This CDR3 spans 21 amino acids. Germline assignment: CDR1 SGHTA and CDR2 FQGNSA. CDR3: CASSAGPRTSGTLANTGELFF. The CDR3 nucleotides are TGTGCCAGCAGCGCTGGGCCTCGGACTAGCGGGACCCTCGCGAACACCGGGGAGCTGTTTTTT.

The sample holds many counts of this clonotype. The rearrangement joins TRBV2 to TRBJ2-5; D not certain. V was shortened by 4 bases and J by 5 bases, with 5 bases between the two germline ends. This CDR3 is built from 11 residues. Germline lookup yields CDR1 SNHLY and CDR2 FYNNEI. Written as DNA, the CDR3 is TGTGCCAGCAGTGTTGGGGAGACCCAGTACTTC. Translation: CASSVGETQYF.